This TCR beta chain came from a study of T cell responses to AZD1222 COVID-19 vaccine. On the study more broadly: Combined were second doses at about 4 or about 12 weeks.

Of note for this clone: Its antigen is not identified.

Whole-study findings and limits: There were mostly white British donors and more females than males, and clonal diversity was possibly underestimated. Repertoires were obtained solely post-peak T cell response. The reported proportion of spike-specific TCRs targeting unmutated variant regions was nearly half.

Only in-frame clones appear in the TCRdb table, and some are missing; sequencing was by immunoSEQ multiplex PCR. The data hold approximately 92,000 clones, with about 90% observed a single time. Germline CDR1 LGHNA, CDR2 YNFKEQ. V shed 0 bases and J shed 0 bases, with 6 bases lying between them. This CDR3 has 15 amino acids. The TCR originated in an adult in good health. The J gene is TRBJ2-1, the V gene TRBV4-2; D is unclear. The specimen was peripheral blood, collected on day 0 of AZD1222 vaccination. The CDR3 spells CASSQEELSYNEQFF. CDR3 bases: TGTGCCAGCAGCCAAGAGGAACTCTCCTACAATGAGCAGTTCTTC.